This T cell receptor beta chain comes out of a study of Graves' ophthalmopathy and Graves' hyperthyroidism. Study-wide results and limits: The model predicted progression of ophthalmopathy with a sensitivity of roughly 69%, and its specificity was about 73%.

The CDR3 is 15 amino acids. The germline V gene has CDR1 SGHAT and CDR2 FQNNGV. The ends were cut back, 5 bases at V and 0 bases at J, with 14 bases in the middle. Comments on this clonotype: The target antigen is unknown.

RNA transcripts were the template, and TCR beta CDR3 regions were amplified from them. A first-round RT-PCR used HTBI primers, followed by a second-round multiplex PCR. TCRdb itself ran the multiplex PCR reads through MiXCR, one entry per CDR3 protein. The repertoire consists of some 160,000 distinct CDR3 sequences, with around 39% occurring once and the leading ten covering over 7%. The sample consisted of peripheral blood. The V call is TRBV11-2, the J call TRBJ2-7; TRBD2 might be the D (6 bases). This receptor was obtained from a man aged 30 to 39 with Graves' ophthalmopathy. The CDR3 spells CASSRPGTRSYEQYF. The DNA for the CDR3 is TGTGCCAGCAGCCGTCCCGGGACTCGCTCCTACGAGCAGTACTTC.